This T cell receptor beta chain was found in a study of cytomegalovirus exposure and HLA in healthy donors. In the case of this clone: Its antigen remains unidentified.

Study-wide results and limits: A later analysis by the authors found several of the most significant clusters apparently linked to common viral pathogens.

Vbeta (60) and Jbeta (13) primers were used in the PCR. Assay used: immunoSEQ multiplex PCR; TCRdb lists only in-frame clones, some missing. This sample has over 150,000 clones, with roughly 70% found just once. Germline lookup yields CDR1 LNHDA and CDR2 SQIVND (reference sequence). The V segment lost 6 bases and the J segment 0 bases; nucleotides outside the gene matches: 7. The CDR3 runs to 16 residues. Sequenced input: PBMCs. This receptor was taken from a woman aged 40 to 50 in good health and CMV-seropositive. The V call is TRBV19, the J call TRBJ1-3; 8 positions agree with TRBD1. CDR3 DNA sequence: TGTGCCAGTAGGGCGGGACAGGTACCCTCTGGAAACACCATATATTTT. This encodes CASRAGQVPSGNTIYF. The full variable domain, completed using reference TRBV19 and TRBJ1-3, is DGGITQSPKYLFRKEGQNVTLSCEQNLNHDAMYWYRQDPGQGLRLIYYSQIVNDFQKGDIAEGYSVSREKKESFPLTVTSAQKNPTAFYLCASRAGQVPSGNTIYFGEGSWLTVV.